Following are 23 T cell receptor beta chains from one sample sequenced in a study of OX40 agonist ivuxolimab in advanced cancers. Repertoires were generated with immunoSEQ multiplex PCR, while TCRdb's copy carries only in-frame clones and drops some. This sample carries roughly 35,000 clones, roughly 80% of them seen once, and the ten largest clones take roughly 11%. Sequences were derived from CD4+ or CD8+ T cells sorted from blood, sampled in a trial of the OX40 agonist ivuxolimab. These receptors were collected from an adult with an advanced solid tumor such as melanoma, head and neck, liver or kidney cancer.

This clone has just a few counts. The V call is TRBV6-6, the J call TRBJ2-7, with D maybe TRBD2 (5 bases). Between the trimmed V and J ends, which lost 6 bases and 3 bases, there was a span of 12 bases. Germline assignment: CDR1 MNHNY and CDR2 SVGAGI (reference sequence). The CDR3 has 13 residues. The CDR3 here is CASSEGRIYEQYF. DNA of the CDR3: TGTGCCAGCAGCGAGGGCAGGATCTACGAGCAGTACTTC.

This chain links TRBV30 with TRBJ1-5; weak D call: TRBD1 (6 bases). CDR3 length: 15 residues. Per the germline V gene, CDR1 is GTSNPN and CDR2 is SVGIG (reference sequence). V was trimmed by 2 bases and J by 3 bases, leaving 14 bases between them. The CDR3 DNA reads as TGTGCCTGGAGTTCTACAGGGACACTCAATCAGCCCCAGCATTTT. Protein: CAWSSTGTLNQPQHF.

The rearrangement joins TRBV19 to TRBJ1-1, with D possibly being TRBD1 (5 bases). V lost 3 bases to trimming and J lost 7 bases, with 18 bases between them. This CDR3 region has 15 residues. Germline V gene sequence: CDR1 LNHDA, CDR2 SQIVND (reference sequence). DNA of the CDR3: TGTGCCAGTAGTATCTCCGGTTTTGTTGGGGGTGAAGCTTTCTTT. Its protein is CASSISGFVGGEAFF.

This chain connects TRBV19 to TRBJ2-2; D may be TRBD1 (6 bases). Germline CDR1 and CDR2: LNHDA and SQIVND (reference sequence). This CDR3 comprises 18 residues. With 3 bases removed from V and 5 bases from J, the gap between germline ends came to 22 bases. The CDR3: CASSIPLSVGARTGELFF. CDR3 bases: TGTGCCAGTAGTATCCCTTTGTCCGTGGGGGCGAGGACCGGGGAGCTGTTTTTT.

The chain has TRBV7-8 and TRBJ2-7, with D possibly TRBD2 on 7 matching bases. Trimming shortened V by 0 bases and J by 3 bases, and 9 bases separated the two germline ends. The germline V gene has CDR1 SGHVS and CDR2 FQNEAQ. CDR3 length: 14 residues. The CDR3 coding sequence is TGTGCCAGCAGCTTAGCGGGGGGGCTCTACGAGCAGTACTTC. Residues: CASSLAGGLYEQYF.

The chain combines TRBV9 with TRBJ2-3; 15 bases fit TRBD2. The CDR3 is made up of 17 amino acids. The germline V gene encodes CDR1 SGDLS and CDR2 YYNGEE. The J segment lost 4 bases and the V segment lost 1 base, leaving 4 bases of the junction unmatched. The CDR3 reads CASSVRGLAGGPDTQYF. In DNA form, the CDR3 reads TGTGCCAGCAGCGTAAGGGGACTAGCGGGGGGCCCAGATACGCAGTATTTT. Together with reference TRBV9 and TRBJ2-3, the CDR3 gives the full variable domain: DSGVTQTPKHLITATGQRVTLRCSPRSGDLSVYWYQQSLDQGLQFLIQYYNGEERAKGNILERFSAQQFPDLHSELNLSSLELGDSALYFCASSVRGLAGGPDTQYFGPGTRLTVL.

Here the CDR3 DNA reads TGTGCCAGCAGTGACATTTCCGGACGGAATTCACCCCTCCACTTT. Its translation: CASSDISGRNSPLHF. The chain couples TRBV6-4 to TRBJ1-6; D is unclear. CDR3 length: 15 amino acids. V was clipped by 2 bases and J by 7 bases, with 12 bases between them. Germline V gene lookup returns CDR1 MRHNA and CDR2 SNTAGT.

This chain uses TRBV9 with TRBJ2-1; weak D call: TRBD1 (6 bases). The CDR3 has 15 amino acids. Per the germline V gene, CDR1 is SGDLS and CDR2 is YYNGEE. V was cut by 4 bases and J by 2 bases, with 13 bases left in between. The CDR3 sequence is CASSPTTGPYNEQFF. The DNA of the CDR3 is TGTGCCAGCAGCCCTACGACAGGCCCCTACAATGAGCAGTTCTTC.

V gene TRBV27 combines with J gene TRBJ2-7; D might be TRBD1 (6 bases). There are 9 residues in the CDR3. Per germline, CDR1 MNHEY and CDR2 SMNVEV (reference sequence). V lost 7 bases to trimming and J lost 12 bases, with 10 bases between them. CDR3: CASTRGGYF. The CDR3 nucleotides are TGTGCCAGCACCCGAGGGGGGTACTTC.

The chain uses TRBV7-9 and TRBJ2-2; 12 bases fit TRBD2. CDR1 is SEHNR, CDR2 FQNEAQ, per germline (reference sequence). The V gene end was trimmed by 4 bases and the J gene end by 4 bases; junction bases not matched to a gene: 10. CDR3 length: 18 amino acids. The CDR3 DNA sequence: TGTGCCAGCAGCTGGTCTAGCGGGGGGGCATTTGGCACCGGGGAGCTGTTTTTT. Translation gives CASSWSSGGAFGTGELFF.

This clone has just a few counts. This chain links TRBV19 with TRBJ1-2; 7 positions agree with TRBD1. This CDR3 comprises 13 residues. CDR1 is LNHDA and CDR2 is SQIVND in the germline V gene (reference sequence). V lost 7 bases and J lost 7; bases outside the gene matches: 9. This CDR3 is CASIDRALTGYTF. The CDR3 DNA reads TGTGCCAGTATTGACAGGGCCTTGACTGGCTACACCTTC.

The V and J genes are TRBV7-2 and TRBJ1-1; perhaps TRBD1 as D (5 bases). This CDR3 is 15 amino acids long. In germline, CDR1 is SGHTA, CDR2 FQGNSA. The ends were cut back, 1 base at V and 4 bases at J, with 13 bases in the middle. The CDR3, as DNA: TGTGCCAGCAGCTTAGACGGGGCAAAGAGCACTGAAGCTTTCTTT. This encodes CASSLDGAKSTEAFF.

This clone has a handful of counts. The CDR3 nucleotides are TGTGCCAGCAGTGAAGAGCGGGGGGGCACAGATACGCAGTATTTT. Its translation is CASSEERGGTDTQYF. The chain carries TRBV2 and TRBJ2-3, with 9 bases identical to TRBD2. This CDR3 contains 15 residues. J lost 1 base, V lost 1 base, and 0 bases had no gene match. In germline, CDR1 is SNHLY, CDR2 FYNNEI.

This chain connects TRBV6-6 to TRBJ1-5; unclear D gene. The CDR3 runs 15 residues. Germline CDR1 and CDR2: MNHNY and SVGAGI (reference sequence). The germline V and J ends were trimmed by 5 bases and 5 bases, with 16 bases remaining between them. CDR3 in amino acids: CASSTTGSLDQPQHF. The CDR3, as DNA: TGTGCCAGCAGTACCACCGGGTCATTGGATCAGCCCCAGCATTTT.

The gene calls are TRBV4-1 and TRBJ1-1; D remains unclear. Trimming left V 0 bases short and J 12 bases short, with 8 bases between. This CDR3 contains 11 residues. Germline lookup yields CDR1 MGHRA and CDR2 YSYEKL. The CDR3 spells CASSQDNWTFF. The CDR3 nucleotides are TGCGCCAGCAGCCAAGATAATTGGACTTTCTTT.

The rearrangement uses TRBV9 and TRBJ1-1; unclear D gene. Trimming pared 3 bases from V and 0 bases from J, leaving 6 bases between. Germline CDR1 SGDLS, CDR2 YYNGEE. The CDR3 is 13 amino acids. CDR3 protein: CASSARLNTEAFF. As DNA, the CDR3 is TGTGCCAGCAGCGCAAGACTGAACACTGAAGCTTTCTTT. Drawing the rest from reference TRBV9 and TRBJ1-1, the complete variable domain is DSGVTQTPKHLITATGQRVTLRCSPRSGDLSVYWYQQSLDQGLQFLIQYYNGEERAKGNILERFSAQQFPDLHSELNLSSLELGDSALYFCASSARLNTEAFFGQGTRLTVV.

The V call is TRBV19, the J call TRBJ2-6, with D perhaps TRBD1 (6 bases). The V gene's germline CDR1 is LNHDA and CDR2 SQIVND (reference sequence). The CDR3 contains 17 residues. Between the trimmed V and J ends, which lost 7 bases and 1 base, there was a span of 17 bases. The CDR3 protein is CASNPPTGRSGANVLTF. As DNA, the CDR3 is TGTGCCAGTAACCCCCCGACAGGCCGATCTGGGGCCAACGTCCTGACTTTC.

The chain carries TRBV7-3 and TRBJ2-3; D uncertain. With 0 bases removed from V and 4 bases from J, the gap between germline ends came to 2 bases. The CDR3 loop spans 12 amino acids. Germline loops: CDR1 SGHTA, CDR2 FQGTGA. For the CDR3, the DNA is TGTGCCAGCAGCTTAACTTCAGATACGCAGTATTTT. This encodes CASSLTSDTQYF.

The J gene is TRBJ2-7, the V gene TRBV30; D is tentatively TRBD1 or TRBD2 (5 bases each). Trimming removed 2 bases at V and 0 bases at J, with 8 bases between. The CDR3 extends over 13 amino acids. Germline CDR1 is GTSNPN and CDR2 is SVGIG (reference sequence). This CDR3 reads CAWSSGSSYEQYF. The CDR3 nucleotides are TGTGCCTGGAGTTCAGGGAGCTCCTACGAGCAGTACTTC.

The chain uses TRBV11-2 and TRBJ2-7; D is undetermined. Deletions cut 5 bases from V and 4 bases from J, with 9 bases between. CDR3 length: 12 amino acids. Germline assignment: CDR1 SGHAT and CDR2 FQNNGV. This CDR3 reads CASSRDGYEQYF. CDR3 nucleotides: TGTGCCAGCAGCCGAGACGGGTACGAGCAGTACTTC.

The V call is TRBV19, the J call TRBJ2-1, with D perhaps matching TRBD1 (5 bases). There are 15 residues in the CDR3. Germline CDR1 LNHDA, CDR2 SQIVND (reference sequence). Trimming cost V 6 bases and J 8 bases, with 20 bases left between them. CDR3 DNA: TGTGCCAGTAGGACGGAGACAGTTGGACGGTATGAGCAGTTCTTC. It translates to CASRTETVGRYEQFF. The full variable domain, its missing parts supplied by reference TRBV19 and TRBJ2-1, is DGGITQSPKYLFRKEGQNVTLSCEQNLNHDAMYWYRQDPGQGLRLIYYSQIVNDFQKGDIAEGYSVSREKKESFPLTVTSAQKNPTAFYLCASRTETVGRYEQFFGPGTRLTVL.

The chain links TRBV2 to TRBJ2-7; D gene unclear. CDR1 and CDR2 (germline): SNHLY, FYNNEI. Trimming shortened V by 4 bases and J by 1 base, and 11 bases separated the two germline ends. The CDR3 length is 14 residues. CDR3 residues: CASSVIDTSYEQYF. The DNA for the CDR3 is TGTGCCAGCAGTGTGATAGATACTTCCTACGAGCAGTACTTC.

The chain is built from TRBV27 and TRBJ2-3; D unresolved. The CDR3 sequence is 13 residues long. V lost 2 bases, J lost 6 bases, and 9 bases lay in between. Germline CDR1 and CDR2: MNHEY and SMNVEV (reference sequence). CDR3 protein: CASSLAIEDTQYF. The CDR3 nucleotides read TGTGCCAGCAGTTTAGCGATCGAGGATACGCAGTATTTT.